What follows are 8 T cell receptor beta chains derived from one specimen sequenced in a study of neurological immune-mediated disorders. MiXCR was run by TCRdb on the 5' RACE reads, yielding one entry per CDR3 protein. The table records about 78,000 distinct CDR3 sequences, 4.5% to 6.5% of them present only once. The sample comprised PBMCs. All receptors come from a woman in her thirties with multiple sclerosis.

Many counts were recorded for this clonotype. CDR3 sequence reads: CASRTGTQYNEQFF. DNA of the CDR3: TGTGCCAGTAGGACAGGGACCCAATACAATGAGCAGTTCTTC. The rearrangement uses TRBV28 and TRBJ2-1; 8 bases fit TRBD1. CDR1 is MDHEN and CDR2 is SYDVKM in the germline V gene. The ends lost 9 bases at V and 4 bases at J; junction bases unmatched: 8. The CDR3 is 14 amino acids.

The chain links TRBV4-1 to TRBJ2-7, with TRBD1 matching over 12 bases. Per germline, CDR1 MGHRA and CDR2 YSYEKL. With 4 bases clipped from V and 5 bases from J, the junction kept 9 bases outside the gene matches. This CDR3 is 16 amino acids long. CDR3 amino acids: CASSRVSGTGGHEQYF. The CDR3 DNA reads TGCGCCAGCAGCCGGGTCAGTGGGACAGGGGGCCACGAGCAGTACTTC.

This clonotype came up many times. The CDR3 DNA is TGTGCCAGCAGTTTGGCGGCAGGGTTGTACAATGAGCAGTTCTTC. It codes for CASSLAAGLYNEQFF. The genes are TRBV27 and TRBJ2-1; tentative D call: TRBD1 (5 bases). Deletions cut 3 bases from V and 4 bases from J, with 13 bases between. The CDR3 has 15 residues. From germline, CDR1 is MNHEY and CDR2 SMNVEV (reference sequence).

This clonotype has ten or more counts. The rearrangement uses TRBV7-3 and TRBJ2-5; tentatively, D is TRBD1 or TRBD2 (6 bases each). This CDR3 is built from 15 residues. Germline values: CDR1 SGHTA, CDR2 FQGTGA. V was pared by 1 base and J by 5 bases, with 14 bases between. The CDR3 DNA follows: TGTGCCAGCAGCTTAATGGGGGGCTCGGCGGAGACCCAGTACTTC. Translation gives CASSLMGGSAETQYF.

This clonotype was observed a handful of times. The J gene is TRBJ2-1, the V gene TRBV11-2, with TRBD2 matching 9 bases. After removal of 5 bases from V and 7 bases from J, the junction contained 9 bases not matched to a gene. The CDR3 has 15 residues. Per the germline V gene, CDR1 is SGHAT and CDR2 is FQNNGV. The CDR3 coding sequence is TGTGCCAGCAGCCCAATAGCGGGAGTGTTTAATGAGCAGTTCTTC. Protein: CASSPIAGVFNEQFF.

V is TRBV14 and J is TRBJ2-1; 12 positions agree with TRBD2. This CDR3 contains 15 residues. Germline V lookup: CDR1 SGHDN, CDR2 FVKESK. V was pared by 3 bases and J by 9 bases, with 6 bases of the junction left unmatched. CDR3 amino acids: CASSQTSGRVFEQFF. The CDR3 DNA follows: TGTGCCAGCAGCCAGACTAGCGGGAGAGTATTTGAGCAGTTCTTC. The entire variable domain, with the rest obtained from reference TRBV14 and TRBJ2-1, is as follows: EAGVTQFPSHSVIEKGQTVTLRCDPISGHDNLYWYRRVMGKEIKFLLHFVKESKQDESGMPNNRFLAERTGGTYSTLKVQPAELEDSGVYFCASSQTSGRVFEQFFGPGTRLTVL.

This clonotype was found many times. The chain uses TRBV7-3 and TRBJ1-1, with D unclear. Trimming removed 4 bases from V and 3 bases from J, with 9 bases in between. The CDR3 covers 13 residues. Germline V gives CDR1 SGHTA, CDR2 FQGTGA. The CDR3 reads CASSSQAYTEAFF. The DNA of the CDR3 is TGTGCCAGCAGCTCCCAGGCTTACACTGAAGCTTTCTTT. The full variable domain, completed using reference TRBV7-3 and TRBJ1-1, is GAGVSQTPSNKVTEKGKYVELRCDPISGHTALYWYRQSLGQGPEFLIYFQGTGAADDSGLPNDRFFAVRPEGSVSTLKIQRTERGDSAVYLCASSSQAYTEAFFGQGTRLTVV.

This clonotype was observed many times. This chain links TRBV9 with TRBJ2-1; 12 bases are shared with TRBD2. Unmatched junction bases numbered 5, after V lost 0 bases and J lost 10 bases. There are 15 residues in the CDR3. Germline CDR1 and CDR2: SGDLS and YYNGEE. DNA of the CDR3: TGTGCCAGCAGCGTAGAGGTGACTAGCGGGGGAGAGCAGTTCTTC. Translation gives CASSVEVTSGGEQFF.